These 22 T cell receptor beta chains were sequenced from one sample in a study of OX40 agonist ivuxolimab in advanced cancers. Sequencing used immunoSEQ multiplex PCR; TCRdb keeps in-frame clones, though not all of them. The sample shows nearly 80,000 clones, about 91% of them seen only once. Specimen: CD4+ or CD8+ T cells sorted from blood, collected in a trial of the OX40 agonist ivuxolimab. Receptors originate from an adult with an advanced solid tumor such as melanoma, head and neck, liver or kidney cancer.

This chain joins TRBV30 and TRBJ1-5; TRBD1 is a possible D gene (6 bases). The CDR3 contains 14 residues. Germline V lookup: CDR1 GTSNPN, CDR2 SVGIG (reference sequence). V lost 1 base, J lost 2 bases, and 9 bases lay in between. CDR3 sequence (DNA): TGTGCCTGGAGTGAACAGGGAGGCAATCAGCCCCAGCATTTT. This encodes CAWSEQGGNQPQHF. Drawing the rest from reference TRBV30 and TRBJ1-5, the complete variable domain is SQTIHQWPATLVQPVGSPLSLECTVEGTSNPNLYWYRQAAGRGLQLLFYSVGIGQISSEVPQNLSASRPQDRQFILSSKKLLLSDSGFYLCAWSEQGGNQPQHFGDGTRLSIL.

The rearrangement links TRBV18 to TRBJ2-1; 9 bases match TRBD2. CDR1 is KGHSH and CDR2 is LQKENI in the germline V gene. V shed 4 bases and J 4 bases; nucleotides not matched to a gene: 5. The CDR3 covers 15 residues. CDR3 protein: CASSLVAGAYNEQFF. The CDR3 DNA reads as TGTGCCAGCTCACTTGTAGCGGGGGCATACAATGAGCAGTTCTTC.

The chain uses TRBV18 and TRBJ2-7; 7 nucleotides agree with TRBD2. The CDR3 extends over 16 amino acids. Looked up from germline, CDR1 is KGHSH and CDR2 is LQKENI. Unmatched junction bases numbered 8, after V lost 3 bases and J lost 0 bases. In nucleotides, the CDR3 is TGTGCCAGCTCACCCCGGCTAGCGGTTATCTCCTACGAGCAGTACTTC. Translating gives CASSPRLAVISYEQYF.

The chain uses TRBV7-9 and TRBJ2-7; 14 bases match TRBD2. Per the germline V gene, CDR1 is SEHNR and CDR2 is FQNEAQ (reference sequence). This CDR3 region has 16 residues. The V and J ends lost 4 bases and 5 bases, in that order; junction bases with no gene match: 7. The CDR3 DNA follows: TGTGCCAGCAGCTCCGGGACTAGCGGGAGAGTCCACGAGCAGTACTTC. Encoded protein: CASSSGTSGRVHEQYF. Supplemented by reference TRBV7-9 and TRBJ2-7, the full variable domain reads DTGVSQNPRHKITKRGQNVTFRCDPISEHNRLYWYRQTLGQGPEFLTYFQNEAQLEKSRLLSDRFSAERPKGSFSTLEIQRTEQGDSAMYLCASSSGTSGRVHEQYFGPGTRLTVT.

The rearrangement links TRBV7-2 to TRBJ2-3, with a weak D call TRBD2 (6 bases). The germline gives CDR1 SGHTA, CDR2 FQGNSA. The CDR3 is made up of 17 amino acids. Trimming left V 1 base short and J 2 bases short, with 16 bases between. The CDR3 protein is CASSLGEAGSITDTQYF. CDR3 coding DNA: TGTGCCAGCAGCTTAGGGGAGGCGGGCTCAATCACAGATACGCAGTATTTT. Complete variable domain (other parts from reference TRBV7-2 and TRBJ2-3): GAGVSQSPSNKVTEKGKDVELRCDPISGHTALYWYRQSLGQGLEFLIYFQGNSAPDKSGLPSDRFSAERTGGSVSTLTIQRTQQEDSAVYLCASSLGEAGSITDTQYFGPGTRLTVL.

The V and J genes are TRBV5-1 and TRBJ2-7; 8 nucleotides align to TRBD1. The V and J ends lost 3 bases and 5 bases, in that order; junction bases with no gene match: 7. The CDR3 extends over 14 amino acids. Per germline, CDR1 SGHRS and CDR2 YFSETQ. The chain's CDR3 is CASSSRTGIHEQYF. In nucleotides, the CDR3 is TGCGCCAGCAGCTCCCGGACAGGGATCCACGAGCAGTACTTC.

By share, this clone counts as medium-sized. The chain couples TRBV5-1 to TRBJ2-7, with 9 bases identical to TRBD2. There are 15 residues in the CDR3. The germline gives CDR1 SGHRS, CDR2 YFSETQ. J lost 4 bases, V lost 6 bases, and 11 bases had no gene match. In DNA, the CDR3 is TGCGCCAGCACCCCCGACGGGCTAGCGGGATACGAGCAGTACTTC. Translation gives CASTPDGLAGYEQYF.

The rearrangement links TRBV28 to TRBJ2-7, with D unresolved. V lost 6 bases to trimming and J lost 4 bases, with 7 bases between them. The germline V gene has CDR1 MDHEN and CDR2 SYDVKM. The CDR3 covers 11 residues. In nucleotides, the CDR3 is TGTGCCAGCAGCCCCGCGTACGAGCAGTACTTC. This translates into CASSPAYEQYF.

Worth noting for this clone: Additional DNA sequences in this sample encode the identical CDR3. The V call is TRBV12-5, the J call TRBJ2-3; 8 nucleotides align to TRBD1. CDR1 is LGHNT, CDR2 FRNRAP, per germline. With 4 bases clipped from V and 4 bases from J, the junction kept 4 bases outside the gene matches. This CDR3 contains 14 residues. CDR3 DNA: TGTGCTAGTGGTTACGGACAGGGATCAGATACGCAGTATTTT. Its protein product is CASGYGQGSDTQYF.

The DNA of the CDR3 is TGTGCCAGCAGGGGAACTAGCGCCACCTACGAGCAGTACTTC. It codes for CASRGTSATYEQYF. The gene calls are TRBV28 and TRBJ2-7, with 7 positions matching TRBD2. CDR3 length: 14 residues. Germline CDR1 and CDR2: MDHEN and SYDVKM. Unmatched junction bases numbered 7, after V lost 6 bases and J lost 2 bases.

A word on this clone: Other nucleotide sequences in the sample specify the same CDR3. The chain is built from TRBV2 and TRBJ2-5, with D unresolved. Trimming cost V 3 bases and J 5 bases, with 1 base left between them. The V gene's germline CDR1 is SNHLY and CDR2 FYNNEI. The length of the CDR3 is 10 residues. CDR3 bases: TGTGCCAGCAGTGAGGAGACCCAGTACTTC. It translates to CASSEETQYF.

This rearrangement joins TRBV28 to TRBJ2-7, with unresolved D. The V gene lost 7 bases and the J gene lost 6 bases, with 16 bases spanning the gap. The CDR3 contains 13 residues. Germline loops: CDR1 MDHEN, CDR2 SYDVKM. The chain's CDR3 is CASTPNVRGEQYF. CDR3 in DNA: TGTGCCAGCACCCCAAATGTCCGAGGCGAGCAGTACTTC. Full variable domain (missing parts from reference TRBV28 and TRBJ2-7): DVKVTQSSRYLVKRTGEKVFLECVQDMDHENMFWYRQDPGLGLRLIYFSYDVKMKEKGDIPEGYSVSREKKERFSLILESASTNQTSMYLCASTPNVRGEQYFGPGTRLTVT.

CDR3 sequence reads: CASSPDGPTNKAFF. In DNA form, the CDR3 reads TGTGCCAGCAGCCCGGATGGACCGACTAATAAAGCTTTCTTT. The chain carries TRBV28 and TRBJ1-1; unclear D gene. This CDR3 contains 14 residues. V lost 6 bases and J 9 bases, leaving 20 bases between the germline ends. Germline assignment: CDR1 MDHEN and CDR2 SYDVKM.

This chain connects TRBV6-5 to TRBJ1-4, with a possible D match to TRBD1 (6 bases). Germline V gene sequence: CDR1 MNHEY, CDR2 SVGAGI. The CDR3 length is 14 residues. The V end was cut by 5 bases, the J end by 14 bases, with 21 bases between. CDR3 coding DNA: TGTGCCAGCAGTAGGGGGAGGGGCCATTCCCCGCTGTTTTTT. Protein product: CASSRGRGHSPLFF.

The J gene is TRBJ1-2, the V gene TRBV30; TRBD1 is a possible D gene (5 bases). The V end was cut by 4 bases, the J end by 7 bases, with 16 bases between. CDR1 is GTSNPN, CDR2 SVGIG, per germline (reference sequence). CDR3 size: 13 residues. CDR3 DNA sequence: TGTGCCTGGACTCGGGGCGGCTGGACTGGCTACACCTTC. Amino acid sequence: CAWTRGGWTGYTF.

V is TRBV11-2 and J is TRBJ2-7; tentative D call: TRBD2 (5 bases). The ends were cut back, 5 bases at V and 0 bases at J, with 14 bases in the middle. This CDR3 contains 15 residues. From germline, CDR1 is SGHAT and CDR2 FQNNGV. DNA of the CDR3: TGTGCCAGCAGCAGCCCCCGGGGTCGCTCCTACGAGCAGTACTTC. Amino acids: CASSSPRGRSYEQYF.

The chain carries TRBV6-5 and TRBJ1-1; D gene ambiguous. Between the trimmed V and J ends, which lost 2 bases and 3 bases, there was a span of 16 bases. The CDR3 has 16 residues. Germline V CDR1 and CDR2: MNHEY, SVGAGI. The CDR3 DNA reads TGTGCCAGCAGTTACCAGTGGTGGACCGGGGACACTGAAGCTTTCTTT. Amino acid sequence: CASSYQWWTGDTEAFF.

This sequence joins TRBV29-1 and TRBJ2-3; tentatively, D is TRBD2 (6 bases). The CDR3 is 18 amino acids. Trimming removed 3 bases from V and 4 bases from J, with 26 bases in between. Germline-derived CDR1 and CDR2 are SQVTM and ANQGSEA. The CDR3 region has the DNA TGCAGCGTTGACTCAGGACTCTGGCGGGAAATTCCCCCAGATACGCAGTATTTT. Amino acids: CSVDSGLWREIPPDTQYF.

There are a few counts of this clone. The chain carries TRBV28 and TRBJ2-7, with 7 bases identical to TRBD1. The length of the CDR3 is 16 residues. Germline loops: CDR1 MDHEN, CDR2 SYDVKM. V dropped 3 bases and J dropped 0; count of bases not matched to a gene: 8. In nucleotides, the CDR3 is TGTGCCAGCAGTTTCGGAGACAGGGTCAACTCCTACGAGCAGTACTTC. Amino acids: CASSFGDRVNSYEQYF. Supplemented by reference TRBV28 and TRBJ2-7, the full variable domain reads DVKVTQSSRYLVKRTGEKVFLECVQDMDHENMFWYRQDPGLGLRLIYFSYDVKMKEKGDIPEGYSVSREKKERFSLILESASTNQTSMYLCASSFGDRVNSYEQYFGPGTRLTVT.

The CDR3: CASSPPFKSGTQYF. As DNA, the CDR3 is TGTGCCAGCAGTCCCCCCTTCAAGTCCGGGACCCAGTACTTC. The chain couples TRBV11-2 to TRBJ2-5; D gene unclear. CDR1 and CDR2 (germline): SGHAT, FQNNGV. The V and J ends lost 6 bases and 7 bases respectively, with 18 bases between them. The CDR3 spans 14 residues.

This clone was recorded once. The chain combines TRBV9 with TRBJ1-1; TRBD1 aligns across 8 bases. CDR1 is SGDLS, CDR2 YYNGEE, per germline. After removal of 0 bases from V and 3 bases from J, the junction contained 10 bases not matched to a gene. This CDR3 spans 17 amino acids. The CDR3 region has the DNA TGTGCCAGCAGCGTAGCTGTGGGGGACAGGAAGGACACTGAAGCTTTCTTT. Its protein is CASSVAVGDRKDTEAFF.

The chain uses TRBV11-2 and TRBJ2-2; unclear D gene. Trimming left V 2 bases short and J 5 bases short, with 0 bases between. Germline V lookup: CDR1 SGHAT, CDR2 FQNNGV. The length of the CDR3 is 11 residues. Written as DNA, the CDR3 is TGTGCCAGCAGCTTAACCGGGGAGCTGTTTTTT. Translated: CASSLTGELFF.